These 32 T cell receptor beta chains originate from one sample sequenced in a study of cytomegalovirus exposure and HLA in healthy donors. The study ran its PCR with 60 Vbeta and 13 Jbeta primers. Measured with immunoSEQ multiplex PCR; TCRdb has only the in-frame clones, and not every one. The data contain some 130,000 clones, roughly 75% of them singletons. Sequenced material: PBMCs. Receptors originate from a young man in good health.

This clone was counted once. CDR3 DNA sequence: TGTGCCAGCAGTCCAAAACCACAGGGGCCCCAGTACTTC. This gives the protein CASSPKPQGPQYF. V gene TRBV27 combines with J gene TRBJ2-5; 7 nucleotides align to TRBD1. V lost 5 bases, J lost 9 bases, and 9 bases stayed unmatched. The CDR3 covers 13 residues. CDR1 MNHEY and CDR2 SMNVEV come from the germline V gene (reference sequence).

This clone has just a few counts. The J gene is TRBJ2-7, the V gene TRBV18; no reliable D call. V lost 3 bases to trimming and J lost 2 bases, with 8 bases between them. The CDR3 runs 13 residues. Looked up from germline, CDR1 is KGHSH and CDR2 is LQKENI. The CDR3, as DNA: TGTGCCAGCTCACCGGCGGATACCTACGAGCAGTACTTC. It yields the protein CASSPADTYEQYF.

The chain is built from TRBV25-1 and TRBJ2-5, with D possibly TRBD2 on 5 matching bases. The CDR3 spans 12 residues. Germline V gene lookup returns CDR1 MGHDK and CDR2 SYGVNS. Trimming took off 4 bases at V and 3 bases at J, with 6 bases between the two ends. CDR3 in amino acids: CASSAGKETQYF. The CDR3 DNA reads TGTGCCAGCAGTGCGGGGAAAGAGACCCAGTACTTC.

This clone was counted only a few times. V gene TRBV7-9 combines with J gene TRBJ2-7, with 7 bases that match TRBD2. Germline V lookup: CDR1 SEHNR, CDR2 FQNEAQ (reference sequence). The V gene end was trimmed by 5 bases and the J gene end by 3 bases; junction bases not matched to a gene: 7. The CDR3 totals 14 residues. This chain's CDR3 is CASSPGGGIYEQYF. CDR3 DNA sequence: TGTGCCAGCAGCCCCGGCGGGGGTATCTACGAGCAGTACTTC. The entire variable domain, with the rest obtained from reference TRBV7-9 and TRBJ2-7, is as follows: DTGVSQNPRHKITKRGQNVTFRCDPISEHNRLYWYRQTLGQGPEFLTYFQNEAQLEKSRLLSDRFSAERPKGSFSTLEIQRTEQGDSAMYLCASSPGGGIYEQYFGPGTRLTVT.

This clone appeared a few times. This chain connects TRBV7-5 to TRBJ2-7; the table's D call, TRBD2, has no DNA check behind it. TRBV7-5 is an annotated pseudogene. The CDR3 loop spans 17 amino acids. The CDR3 region has the DNA TGTGCCAGAAGCTTAGTTTCCCGTGTGTGGACTAGTGGCGAGCAGTACTTC. This encodes CARSLVSRVWTSGEQYF.

This clone was detected only a few times. V and J are TRBV6-4 and TRBJ2-7; the D gene is possibly TRBD1 (5 bases). The CDR3 is made up of 19 amino acids. Between the trimmed V and J ends, which lost 3 bases and 6 bases, there was a span of 30 bases. The germline CDR1 and CDR2 sequences are MRHNA and SNTAGT. The CDR3 is CASSEGKGSKGVRVGEQYF. CDR3 DNA: TGTGCCAGCAGTGAGGGGAAGGGGTCGAAAGGGGTCCGGGTTGGCGAGCAGTACTTC.

The rearrangement links TRBV18 to TRBJ1-2; a possible D gene is TRBD1 (5 bases). CDR3 length: 13 amino acids. Trimming left V 0 bases short and J 6 bases short, with 8 bases between. Germline loops: CDR1 KGHSH, CDR2 LQKENI. Written as DNA, the CDR3 is TGTGCCAGCTCACCACCAGGGGTGAATGGCTACACCTTC. Protein product: CASSPPGVNGYTF.

Note on this clone: The junction differs from germline at one of its ends, possibly a read error. This chain joins TRBV7-9 and TRBJ1-1; tentative D call: TRBD1 (6 bases). The CDR3 sequence is 12 residues long. Germline V gene data show CDR1 as SEHNR and CDR2 as FQNEAQ (reference sequence). The CDR3 reads CSSSLVGGEAFF. The CDR3 DNA reads TGTTCCAGCAGCTTAGTAGGGGGTGAAGCTTTCTTT.

This clone was counted at least ten times. The V call is TRBV6-6, the J call TRBJ2-7; D may be TRBD2 (5 bases). Germline V gene sequence: CDR1 MNHNY, CDR2 SVGAGI (reference sequence). The CDR3 runs to 14 residues. Between the trimmed V and J ends, which lost 5 bases and 1 base, there was a span of 12 bases. CDR3 sequence: CASSRPGISYEQYF. The CDR3 DNA is TGTGCCAGCAGTCGACCGGGGATTTCCTACGAGCAGTACTTC.

The V gene is TRBV12-5, the J gene TRBJ2-5, with a weak D call TRBD1 (6 bases). There are 16 residues in the CDR3. Germline assignment: CDR1 LGHNT and CDR2 FRNRAP. Deletions cut 0 bases from V and 5 bases from J, with 16 bases between. The CDR3 loop reads CASGLVLHRAGETQYF. CDR3 nucleotides: TGTGCTAGTGGTTTGGTACTCCACAGGGCAGGGGAGACCCAGTACTTC.

The chain uses TRBV30 and TRBJ1-1; D gene unclear. V shed 1 base and J shed 5 bases, with 8 bases lying between them. Germline assignment: CDR1 GTSNPN and CDR2 SVGIG (reference sequence). This CDR3 is built from 12 residues. The CDR3 loop reads CAWSDPVTEAFF. The CDR3 nucleotides read TGTGCCTGGAGTGATCCGGTAACTGAAGCTTTCTTT.

This clone was detected once. The V and J genes are TRBV18 and TRBJ2-1, with 8 bases aligning to TRBD2. CDR3 size: 13 residues. Germline values: CDR1 KGHSH, CDR2 LQKENI. The V and J ends lost 2 bases and 13 bases, in that order; junction bases with no gene match: 7. The CDR3: CASSPMTSDPQFF. The DNA for the CDR3 is TGTGCCAGCTCACCAATGACTAGCGACCCCCAGTTCTTC.

The chain employs TRBV9 and TRBJ2-7, with 12 bases lining up with TRBD2. CDR1 is SGDLS, CDR2 YYNGEE, per germline. J was trimmed by 3 bases and V by 3 bases; bases with no gene match: 4. The CDR3 runs 15 residues. The CDR3 region is CASSARLAGDYEQYF. CDR3 nucleotide sequence: TGTGCCAGCAGCGCCCGACTAGCGGGAGACTACGAGCAGTACTTC.

J is TRBJ2-7 and V is TRBV7-9; 9 bases align to TRBD1. Germline V gives CDR1 SEHNR, CDR2 FQNEAQ (reference sequence). Unmatched junction bases numbered 7, after V lost 5 bases and J lost 2 bases. This CDR3 has 15 amino acids. Here the CDR3 DNA reads TGTGCCAGCAGCAACCGGGACAGGGACGCCTACGAGCAGTACTTC. Residues: CASSNRDRDAYEQYF.

V is TRBV9 and J is TRBJ1-5, with D tentatively TRBD1 (5 bases). V lost 5 bases, J lost 0 bases, and 18 bases lay in between. The CDR3 covers 17 residues. The germline V gene encodes CDR1 SGDLS and CDR2 YYNGEE. The DNA for the CDR3 is TGTGCCAGCAGTGCTTCGTGGACTAGGGGTAGCAATCAGCCCCAGCATTTT. Residues: CASSASWTRGSNQPQHF. The variable domain in full, with the rest retrieved from reference TRBV9 and TRBJ1-5, is DSGVTQTPKHLITATGQRVTLRCSPRSGDLSVYWYQQSLDQGLQFLIQYYNGEERAKGNILERFSAQQFPDLHSELNLSSLELGDSALYFCASSASWTRGSNQPQHFGDGTRLSIL.

This clone came up a few times. This chain links TRBV28 with TRBJ2-2; 10 bases fit TRBD2. Germline assignment: CDR1 MDHEN and CDR2 SYDVKM. After removal of 8 bases from V and 6 bases from J, the junction contained 6 bases not matched to a gene. The CDR3 length is 14 residues. The CDR3 loop is CASATSGKAGELFF. CDR3 sequence (DNA): TGTGCCAGCGCTACTAGCGGGAAGGCCGGGGAGCTGTTTTTT.

J is TRBJ2-4 and V is TRBV2; no clear D gene. Looked up from germline, CDR1 is SNHLY and CDR2 is FYNNEI. This CDR3 spans 14 amino acids. Trimming stripped 2 bases from V and 2 bases from J, with 7 bases between. The CDR3 loop reads CASSEWSTKNIQYF. CDR3 nucleotides: TGTGCCAGCAGTGAATGGAGTACCAAAAACATTCAGTACTTC.

This sequence joins TRBV18 and TRBJ2-1; 7 bases are a match to TRBD2. CDR3 length equals 13 residues. After removal of 4 bases from V and 8 bases from J, the junction contained 5 bases not matched to a gene. Germline lookup yields CDR1 KGHSH and CDR2 LQKENI. The CDR3 nucleotides are TGTGCCAGCTCACTCAGGGCGGGGGATGAGCAGTTCTTC. Translation gives CASSLRAGDEQFF.

This clone was seen many times. This chain's CDR3 is CASRAHRGRGNQPQHF. In DNA, the CDR3 is TGTGCCAGCAGAGCCCACCGAGGGAGAGGGAATCAGCCCCAGCATTTT. The chain links TRBV2 to TRBJ1-5; D not certain. The CDR3 contains 16 residues. Trimming stripped 6 bases from V and 4 bases from J, with 19 bases between. CDR1 and CDR2 (germline): SNHLY, FYNNEI. The entire variable domain, with the rest obtained from reference TRBV2 and TRBJ1-5, is as follows: EPEVTQTPSHQVTQMGQEVILRCVPISNHLYFYWYRQILGQKVEFLVSFYNNEISEKSEIFDDQFSVERPDGSNFTLKIRSTKLEDSAMYFCASRAHRGRGNQPQHFGDGTRLSIL.

The chain has TRBV27 and TRBJ2-1; possible D gene TRBD1, 5 bases. The CDR3 is made up of 13 amino acids. Germline loops: CDR1 MNHEY, CDR2 SMNVEV (reference sequence). Trimming stripped 2 bases from V and 5 bases from J, with 7 bases between. The CDR3 nucleotides read TGTGCCAGCAGTTTAAGGGGCCACAATGAGCAGTTCTTC. Amino acid sequence: CASSLRGHNEQFF.

The gene calls are TRBV29-1 and TRBJ2-1; 10 nucleotides line up with TRBD2. Germline V gene data show CDR1 as SQVTM and CDR2 as ANQGSEA. The CDR3 has 15 amino acids. The junction had 11 bases not matched to a gene; V was cut back by 2 bases and J by 10 bases. CDR3 loop: CSVEWASGSATEQFF. The CDR3 DNA follows: TGCAGCGTTGAATGGGCTAGCGGGAGTGCGACGGAGCAGTTCTTC.

The chain joins TRBV30 to TRBJ2-5, with D perhaps matching TRBD2 (6 bases). Germline V gene sequence: CDR1 GTSNPN, CDR2 SVGIG (reference sequence). This CDR3 spans 11 amino acids. DNA for the CDR3: TGTGCACGGAGGGCCGGGGAGACCCAGTACTTC. Protein product: CARRAGETQYF. The complete variable domain, with remaining parts taken from reference TRBV30 and TRBJ2-5, reads SQTIHQWPATLVQPVGSPLSLECTVEGTSNPNLYWYRQAAGRGLQLLFYSVGIGQISSEVPQNLSASRPQDRQFILSSKKLLLSDSGFYLCARRAGETQYFGPGTRLLVL.

This clone was counted between two and nine times. The chain combines TRBV4-3 with TRBJ2-5, with D tentatively TRBD1 (6 bases). The CDR3 has 14 residues. V gave up 3 bases and J gave up 5 bases, with 13 bases separating them. CDR1 is LGHNA and CDR2 is YSLEER in the germline V gene. The CDR3: CASSHQGPGETQYF. The DNA of the CDR3 is TGCGCCAGCAGCCACCAGGGGCCGGGGGAGACCCAGTACTTC.

The gene calls are TRBV5-1 and TRBJ2-7; 14 nucleotides match TRBD2. Germline lookup yields CDR1 SGHRS and CDR2 YFSETQ. V gave up 7 bases and J gave up 0 bases; unmatched junction bases: 0. The CDR3 consists of 14 residues. This CDR3 is CASGTSGSSYEQYF. CDR3 bases: TGCGCCAGCGGGACTAGCGGGAGCTCCTACGAGCAGTACTTC. The whole variable domain, filled in from reference TRBV5-1 and TRBJ2-7, reads KAGVTQTPRYLIKTRGQQVTLSCSPISGHRSVSWYQQTPGQGLQFLFEYFSETQRNKGNFPGRFSGRQFSNSRSEMNVSTLELGDSALYLCASGTSGSSYEQYFGPGTRLTVT.

The J gene is TRBJ2-2, the V gene TRBV5-1; 8 nucleotides line up with TRBD2. This CDR3 region has 15 residues. V trimming: 4 bases; J trimming: 2 bases; junction bases outside the gene matches: 4. In germline, CDR1 is SGHRS, CDR2 YFSETQ. The CDR3 DNA is TGCGCCAGCAGCCAGGGACTAGTTAACACCGGGGAGCTGTTTTTT. It codes for CASSQGLVNTGELFF.

A note on this clone: Sequence at one end of the junction differs from germline and may be a read error. V usage is TRBV7-9 and J usage is TRBJ2-5; 9 positions match TRBD2. The germline CDR1 and CDR2 sequences are SEHNR and FQNEAQ (reference sequence). This CDR3 is 16 amino acids long. The CDR3 nucleotides read TGTTCCAGCAGCTCCCGGCTAGCGGGGATTCAAGAGACCCAGTACTTC. Amino acids: CSSSSRLAGIQETQYF.

Worth noting for this clone: Additional DNA sequences in this sample encode the identical CDR3. The J gene is TRBJ2-3, the V gene TRBV5-1, with TRBD2 matching over 12 bases. V shed 0 bases and J 2 bases; nucleotides not matched to a gene: 1. The CDR3 sequence is 16 residues long. Germline V lookup: CDR1 SGHRS, CDR2 YFSETQ. The CDR3 loop is CASSLGLAGVTDTQYF. The CDR3 region has the DNA TGCGCCAGCAGCTTGGGACTAGCGGGAGTCACAGATACGCAGTATTTT.

The chain has TRBV9 and TRBJ2-7; TRBD2 matches at 13 bases. In germline, CDR1 is SGDLS, CDR2 YYNGEE. The length of the CDR3 is 16 residues. The trim removed 1 base at V and 0 bases at J, leaving 1 base unmatched. CDR3 nucleotide sequence: TGTGCCAGCAGCGTAACTAGCGGGAGGGCCTCCTACGAGCAGTACTTC. This codes for CASSVTSGRASYEQYF.

The chain carries TRBV19 and TRBJ1-1, with D possibly TRBD1 on 5 matching bases. CDR3 size: 12 residues. CDR1 is LNHDA and CDR2 is SQIVND in the germline V gene (reference sequence). V gave up 5 bases and J gave up 9 bases, with 13 bases separating them. The DNA for the CDR3 is TGTGCCAGTAGTCCCAGGACACCTCAAGCTTTCTTT. As protein: CASSPRTPQAFF.

The gene calls are TRBV27 and TRBJ2-1; 7 bases line up with TRBD2. Germline CDR1 is MNHEY and CDR2 is SMNVEV (reference sequence). Trimming cost V 3 bases and J 6 bases; bases outside gene matches: 8. The CDR3 is made up of 15 amino acids. This CDR3 reads CASSFGGSYSNEQFF. As DNA, the CDR3 is TGTGCCAGCAGTTTTGGCGGGAGCTACAGCAATGAGCAGTTCTTC.

In this sample, this clone turned up a few times. This chain connects TRBV9 to TRBJ2-7, with D maybe TRBD1 (5 bases). CDR3 length: 15 amino acids. The V end was cut by 0 bases, the J end by 2 bases, with 12 bases between. Germline V gene sequence: CDR1 SGDLS, CDR2 YYNGEE. DNA of the CDR3: TGTGCCAGCAGCGTAGGGTCAGGGTTAGCCTACGAGCAGTACTTC. It translates to CASSVGSGLAYEQYF.

About this clone itself: The junction differs from germline at one of its ends, possibly a read error. The chain combines TRBV18 with TRBJ2-7; 10 bases are shared with TRBD2. Germline values: CDR1 KGHSH, CDR2 LQKENI. There are 15 residues in the CDR3. CDR3 in amino acids: CASSPSLAGVKERYF. The CDR3 nucleotides are TGTGCCAGCTCACCGAGCCTAGCGGGAGTAAAAGAGCGGTACTTC. The whole variable domain, filled in from reference TRBV18 and TRBJ2-7, reads NAGVMQNPRHLVRRRGQEARLRCSPMKGHSHVYWYRQLPEEGLKFMVYLQKENIIDESGMPKERFSAEFPKEGPSILRIQQVVRGDSAAYFCASSPSLAGVKERYFGPGTRLTVT.